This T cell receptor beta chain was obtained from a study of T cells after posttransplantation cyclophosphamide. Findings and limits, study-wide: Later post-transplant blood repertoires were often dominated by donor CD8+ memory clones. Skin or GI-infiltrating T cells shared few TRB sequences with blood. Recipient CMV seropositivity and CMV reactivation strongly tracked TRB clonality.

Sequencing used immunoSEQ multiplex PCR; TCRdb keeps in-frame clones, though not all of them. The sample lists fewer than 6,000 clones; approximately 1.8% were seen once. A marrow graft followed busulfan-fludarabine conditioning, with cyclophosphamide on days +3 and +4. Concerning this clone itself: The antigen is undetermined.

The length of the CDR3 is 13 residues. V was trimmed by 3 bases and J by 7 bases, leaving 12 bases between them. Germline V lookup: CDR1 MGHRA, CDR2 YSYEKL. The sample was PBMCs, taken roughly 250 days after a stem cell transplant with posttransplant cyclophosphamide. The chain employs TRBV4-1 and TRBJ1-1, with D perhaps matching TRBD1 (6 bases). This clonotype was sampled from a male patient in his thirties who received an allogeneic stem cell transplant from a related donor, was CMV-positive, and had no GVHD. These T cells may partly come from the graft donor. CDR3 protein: CASSQTGGYEAFF. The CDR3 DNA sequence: TGCGCCAGCAGCCAGACAGGAGGATATGAAGCTTTCTTT.